These 4 T cell receptor beta chains originate from one sample sequenced in a study of blood T cell repertoires in COVID-19. Assay: immunoSEQ multiplex PCR; the TCRdb copy retains only in-frame clones and omits some. The repertoire holds 540,000 or so clones, with 85% to 90% as singletons. Material: peripheral blood. The receptors come from a woman between 45 and 65 years old with COVID-19, enrolled during active disease.

This chain's CDR3 is CASSHKGTATGRFGYTF. The CDR3 nucleotides read TGTGCCAGCAGCCACAAGGGGACCGCGACAGGGAGGTTTGGCTACACCTTC. The chain employs TRBV14 and TRBJ1-2; 7 bases map to TRBD1. The germline gives CDR1 SGHDN, CDR2 FVKESK. This CDR3 is built from 17 residues. Trimming took 3 bases from V and 7 from J; bases not matched to a gene: 17.

The chain recombines TRBV5-5 with TRBJ1-1; the D gene is possibly TRBD1 (5 bases). The CDR3 is 14 amino acids. V was trimmed by 1 base and J by 11 bases, leaving 18 bases between them. Germline-derived CDR1 and CDR2 are SGHKS and YYEKEE (reference sequence). CDR3 DNA sequence: TGTGCCAGCAGCTTGTCAGAAAGGGAAGGGGATGCTTTCTTT. As protein: CASSLSEREGDAFF.

J is TRBJ2-3 and V is TRBV5-1, with TRBD2 identical over 8 bases. After removal of 3 bases from V and 2 bases from J, the junction contained 8 bases not matched to a gene. Looked up from germline, CDR1 is SGHRS and CDR2 is YFSETQ. The CDR3 sequence is 16 residues long. As DNA, the CDR3 is TGCGCCAGCAGCTCGGCGGGCGGGGGGACCACAGATACGCAGTATTTT. Its protein product is CASSSAGGGTTDTQYF.

V gene TRBV6-5 combines with J gene TRBJ2-7, with a tentative D call TRBD2 (5 bases). V was cut by 0 bases and J by 4 bases, with 13 bases left in between. Germline assignment: CDR1 MNHEY and CDR2 SVGAGI. The CDR3 runs 15 residues. The CDR3 region has the DNA TGTGCCAGCAGTTACTCGAGAGGTGGCGGGTACGAGCAGTACTTC. Its protein product is CASSYSRGGGYEQYF.